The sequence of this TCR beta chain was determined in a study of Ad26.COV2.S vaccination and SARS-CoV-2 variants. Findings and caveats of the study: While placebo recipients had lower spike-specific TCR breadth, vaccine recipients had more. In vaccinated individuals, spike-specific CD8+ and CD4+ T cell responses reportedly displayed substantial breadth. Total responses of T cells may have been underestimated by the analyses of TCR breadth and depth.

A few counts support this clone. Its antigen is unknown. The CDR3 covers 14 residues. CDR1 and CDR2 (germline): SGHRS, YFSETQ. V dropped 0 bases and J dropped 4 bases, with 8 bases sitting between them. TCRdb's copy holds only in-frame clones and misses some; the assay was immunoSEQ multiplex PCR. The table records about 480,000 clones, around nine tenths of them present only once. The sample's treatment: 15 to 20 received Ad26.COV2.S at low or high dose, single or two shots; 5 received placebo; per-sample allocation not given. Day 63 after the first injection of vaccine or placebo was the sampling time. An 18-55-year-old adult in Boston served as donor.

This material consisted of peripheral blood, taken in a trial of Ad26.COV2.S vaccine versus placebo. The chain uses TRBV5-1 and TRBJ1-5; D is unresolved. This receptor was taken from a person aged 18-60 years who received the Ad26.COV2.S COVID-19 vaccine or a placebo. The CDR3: CASSLAGLNQPQHF. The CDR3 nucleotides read TGCGCCAGCAGCTTGGCAGGCCTAAATCAGCCCCAGCATTTT.